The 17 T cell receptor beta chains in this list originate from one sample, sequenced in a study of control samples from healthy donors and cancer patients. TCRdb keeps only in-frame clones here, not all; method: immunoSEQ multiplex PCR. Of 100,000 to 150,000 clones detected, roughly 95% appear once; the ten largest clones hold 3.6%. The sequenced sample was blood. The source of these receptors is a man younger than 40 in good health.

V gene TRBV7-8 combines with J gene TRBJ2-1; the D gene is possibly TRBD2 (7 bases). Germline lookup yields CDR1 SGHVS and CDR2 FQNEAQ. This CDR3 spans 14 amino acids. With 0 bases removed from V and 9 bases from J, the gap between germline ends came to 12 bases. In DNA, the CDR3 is TGTGCCAGCAGCTTAGCGTCGGGGGGCTTTGAGCAGTTCTTC. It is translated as CASSLASGGFEQFF.

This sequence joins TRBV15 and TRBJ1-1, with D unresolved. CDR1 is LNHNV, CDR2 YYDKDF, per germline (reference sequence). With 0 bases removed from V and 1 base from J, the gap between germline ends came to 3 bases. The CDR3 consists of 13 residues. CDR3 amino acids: CATSRDQNTEAFF. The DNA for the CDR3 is TGTGCCACCAGCAGAGATCAGAACACTGAAGCTTTCTTT.

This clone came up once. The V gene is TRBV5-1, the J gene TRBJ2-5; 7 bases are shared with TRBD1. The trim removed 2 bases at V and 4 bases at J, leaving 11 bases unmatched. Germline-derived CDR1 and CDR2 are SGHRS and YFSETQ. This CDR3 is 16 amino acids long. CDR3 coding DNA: TGCGCCAGCAGCTTTTCAGGGACAGCACCTGGAGAGACCCAGTACTTC. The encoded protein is CASSFSGTAPGETQYF.

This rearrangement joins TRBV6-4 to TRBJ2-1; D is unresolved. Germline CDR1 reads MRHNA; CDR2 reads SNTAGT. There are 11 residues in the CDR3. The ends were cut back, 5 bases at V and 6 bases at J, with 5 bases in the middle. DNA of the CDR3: TGTGCCAGCAGTCTCCTCAATGAGCAGTTCTTC. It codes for CASSLLNEQFF.

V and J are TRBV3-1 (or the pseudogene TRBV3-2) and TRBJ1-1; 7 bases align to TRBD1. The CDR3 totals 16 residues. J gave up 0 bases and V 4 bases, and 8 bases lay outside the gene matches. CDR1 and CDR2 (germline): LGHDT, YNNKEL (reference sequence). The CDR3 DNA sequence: TGTGCCAGCAGCCCCGGGACAGAAAATGTGAACACTGAAGCTTTCTTT. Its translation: CASSPGTENVNTEAFF.

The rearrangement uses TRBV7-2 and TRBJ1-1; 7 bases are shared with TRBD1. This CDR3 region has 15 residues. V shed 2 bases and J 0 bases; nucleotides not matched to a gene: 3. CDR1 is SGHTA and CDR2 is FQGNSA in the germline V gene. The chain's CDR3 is CASSLQGGMNTEAFF. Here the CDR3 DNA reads TGTGCCAGCAGCTTACAGGGGGGCATGAACACTGAAGCTTTCTTT.

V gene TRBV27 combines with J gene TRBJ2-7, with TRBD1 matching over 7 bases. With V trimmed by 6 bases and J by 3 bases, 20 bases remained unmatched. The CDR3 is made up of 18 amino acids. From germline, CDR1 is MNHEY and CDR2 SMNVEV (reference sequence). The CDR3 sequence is CASSNPLEFGTELYEQYF. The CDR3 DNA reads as TGTGCCAGCAGCAATCCTTTAGAGTTCGGGACAGAACTCTACGAGCAGTACTTC.

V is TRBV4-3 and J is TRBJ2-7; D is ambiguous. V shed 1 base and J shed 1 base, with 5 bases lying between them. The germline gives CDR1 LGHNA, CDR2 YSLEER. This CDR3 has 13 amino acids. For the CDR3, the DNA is TGCGCCAGCAGCCAAGGCCCATCCTACGAGCAGTACTTC. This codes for CASSQGPSYEQYF.

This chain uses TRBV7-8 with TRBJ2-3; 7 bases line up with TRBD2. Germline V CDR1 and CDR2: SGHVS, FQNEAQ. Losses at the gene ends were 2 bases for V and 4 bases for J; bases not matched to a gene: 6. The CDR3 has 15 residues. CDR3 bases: TGTGCCAGCAGCTTACGCGGCCTAGCGGCAGATACGCAGTATTTT. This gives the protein CASSLRGLAADTQYF.

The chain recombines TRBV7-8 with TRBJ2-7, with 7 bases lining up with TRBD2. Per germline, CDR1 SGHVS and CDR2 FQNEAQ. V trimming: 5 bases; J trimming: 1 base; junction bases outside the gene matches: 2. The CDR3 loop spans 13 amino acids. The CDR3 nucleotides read TGTGCCAGCAGCCCGGGACTATCCTACGAGCAGTACTTC. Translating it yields CASSPGLSYEQYF.

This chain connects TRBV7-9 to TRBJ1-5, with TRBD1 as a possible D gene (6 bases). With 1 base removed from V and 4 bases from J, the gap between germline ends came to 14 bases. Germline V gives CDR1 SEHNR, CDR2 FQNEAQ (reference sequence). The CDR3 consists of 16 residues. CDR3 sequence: CASSLGSGVGNQPQHF. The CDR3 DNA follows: TGTGCCAGCAGCTTAGGCTCAGGGGTGGGGAATCAGCCCCAGCATTTT.

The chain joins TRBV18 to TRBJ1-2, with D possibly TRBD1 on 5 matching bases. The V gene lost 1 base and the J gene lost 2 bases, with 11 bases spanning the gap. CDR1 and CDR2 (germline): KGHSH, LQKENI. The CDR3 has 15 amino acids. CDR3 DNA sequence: TGTGCCAGCTCACCACTCCCACAGGAGAACTATGGCTACACCTTC. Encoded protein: CASSPLPQENYGYTF.

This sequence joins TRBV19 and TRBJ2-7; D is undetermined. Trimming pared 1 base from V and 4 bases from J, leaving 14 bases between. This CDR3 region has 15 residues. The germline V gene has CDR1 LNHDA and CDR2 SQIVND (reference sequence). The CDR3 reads CASSIVAGELYEQYF. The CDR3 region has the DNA TGTGCCAGTAGTATAGTGGCAGGAGAACTTTACGAGCAGTACTTC.

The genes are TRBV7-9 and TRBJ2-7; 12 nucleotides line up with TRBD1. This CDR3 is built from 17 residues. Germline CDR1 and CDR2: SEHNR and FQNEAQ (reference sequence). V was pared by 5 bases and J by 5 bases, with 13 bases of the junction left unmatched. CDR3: CASSPRSGTGGLHEQYF. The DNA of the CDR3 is TGTGCCAGCAGCCCCCGCTCGGGGACAGGGGGCCTCCACGAGCAGTACTTC.

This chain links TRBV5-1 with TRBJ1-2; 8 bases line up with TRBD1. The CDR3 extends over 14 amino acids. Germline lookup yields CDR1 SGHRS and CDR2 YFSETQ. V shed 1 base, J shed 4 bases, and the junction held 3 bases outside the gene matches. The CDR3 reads CASSLSTGVYGYTF. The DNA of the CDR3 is TGCGCCAGCAGCTTGTCGACAGGGGTCTATGGCTACACCTTC.

The DNA for the CDR3 is TGTGCCAGCAGTTCCCCGGGACAGGCCTCAAAACTGTTTTTT. Its translation: CASSSPGQASKLFF. The rearrangement uses TRBV28 and TRBJ1-4; 8 nucleotides match TRBD1. CDR3 length equals 14 residues. The J segment lost 10 bases and the V segment lost 4 bases, leaving 8 bases of the junction unmatched. Germline assignment: CDR1 MDHEN and CDR2 SYDVKM.

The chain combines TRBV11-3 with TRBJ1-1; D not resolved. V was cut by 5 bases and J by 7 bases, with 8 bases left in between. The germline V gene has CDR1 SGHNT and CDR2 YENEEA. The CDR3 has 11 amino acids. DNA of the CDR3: TGTGCCAGCAGCCAAGGAGGTGAAGCTTTCTTT. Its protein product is CASSQGGEAFF.